The 18 T cell receptor beta chains in this list originate from one sample, sequenced in a study of control samples from healthy donors and cancer patients. The method was immunoSEQ multiplex PCR; TCRdb's version includes in-frame clones alone and lacks a portion of them. The sample consists of 75,000 to 95,000 clones, approximately 84% of them appearing once. Sequenced input: PBMCs. The source of these receptors is a man aged 65 to 85 with lung cancer.

The CDR3 region has the DNA TGTGCCAGCAGTAGAGGACTAGCGAATACCCAAGAGACCCAGTACTTC. This translates into CASSRGLANTQETQYF. This chain joins TRBV28 and TRBJ2-5, with 9 bases identical to TRBD2. J was trimmed by 1 base and V by 5 bases; bases with no gene match: 8. Germline CDR1 is MDHEN and CDR2 is SYDVKM. CDR3 length: 16 amino acids.

V is TRBV3-1 (or the pseudogene TRBV3-2) and J is TRBJ1-1; 7 nucleotides line up with TRBD1. With 6 bases clipped from V and 10 bases from J, the junction kept 11 bases outside the gene matches. The germline gives CDR1 LGHDT, CDR2 YNNKEL (reference sequence). This CDR3 comprises 13 residues. CDR3 protein: CASRKGGGEGAFF. DNA of the CDR3: TGTGCCAGCAGAAAGGGAGGGGGCGAAGGAGCTTTCTTT.

This clone has only a few counts. The sample contains more than one DNA sequence encoding this CDR3. The V and J genes are TRBV9 and TRBJ1-2, with D unresolved. With 0 bases removed from V and 5 bases from J, the gap between germline ends came to 8 bases. This CDR3 has 13 amino acids. Germline CDR1 reads SGDLS; CDR2 reads YYNGEE. The CDR3 DNA is TGTGCCAGCAGCGTAGGAGGTGGTTATGGCTACACCTTC. Translation: CASSVGGGYGYTF.

This rearrangement joins TRBV15 to TRBJ2-1; D is uncertain. The CDR3 is made up of 12 amino acids. Germline V CDR1 and CDR2: LNHNV, YYDKDF (reference sequence). Trimming stripped 0 bases from V and 7 bases from J, with 4 bases between. The CDR3 region has the DNA TGTGCCACCAGCAGAGAAGGAAATGAGCAGTTCTTC. Its protein product is CATSREGNEQFF. Based on the CDR3 plus reference TRBV15 and TRBJ2-1, the full variable domain is DAMVIQNPRYQVTQFGKPVTLSCSQTLNHNVMYWYQQKSSQAPKLLFHYYDKDFNNEADTPDNFQSRRPNTSFCFLDIRSPGLGDTAMYLCATSREGNEQFFGPGTRLTVL.

The chain joins TRBV19 to TRBJ2-3; no definite D call. Germline-derived CDR1 and CDR2 are LNHDA and SQIVND (reference sequence). V lost 6 bases, J lost 2 bases, and 9 bases lay in between. The CDR3 has 13 residues. CDR3 in amino acids: CASSLEITDTQYF. In nucleotides, the CDR3 is TGTGCCAGTAGCCTAGAAATCACAGATACGCAGTATTTT. The whole variable domain, filled in from reference TRBV19 and TRBJ2-3, reads DGGITQSPKYLFRKEGQNVTLSCEQNLNHDAMYWYRQDPGQGLRLIYYSQIVNDFQKGDIAEGYSVSREKKESFPLTVTSAQKNPTAFYLCASSLEITDTQYFGPGTRLTVL.

This clone was counted at least ten times. The V gene is TRBV30, the J gene TRBJ2-7, with 7 bases aligning to TRBD2. After removal of 3 bases from V and 6 bases from J, the junction contained 2 bases not matched to a gene. Germline CDR1 is GTSNPN and CDR2 is SVGIG (reference sequence). This CDR3 region has 11 residues. CDR3 sequence (DNA): TGTGCCTGGAGCCGGACTAGCGAGCAGTACTTC. Its protein product is CAWSRTSEQYF.

The J gene is TRBJ2-7, the V gene TRBV7-9; D may be TRBD1 or TRBD2 (5 bases each). Trimming took off 5 bases at V and 7 bases at J, with 21 bases between the two ends. In germline, CDR1 is SEHNR, CDR2 FQNEAQ (reference sequence). This CDR3 spans 15 amino acids. DNA of the CDR3: TGTGCCAGCAGCCATGAACCCGGGGCGGCGCAGGAGCAGTACTTC. Its translation is CASSHEPGAAQEQYF.

The CDR3 loop is CASSSTSGGAVGTGELFF. The CDR3 DNA sequence: TGCGCCAGCAGCAGCACTAGCGGGGGCGCGGTAGGCACCGGGGAGCTGTTTTTT. This rearrangement joins TRBV5-1 to TRBJ2-2, with 11 bases fitting TRBD2. V gave up 4 bases and J gave up 4 bases; unmatched junction bases: 12. The CDR3 spans 18 residues. Germline V lookup: CDR1 SGHRS, CDR2 YFSETQ.

The chain has TRBV12-3 or TRBV12-4 and TRBJ2-3; the D gene is possibly TRBD2 (6 bases). V was pared by 6 bases and J by 8 bases, with 12 bases between. The CDR3 is made up of 12 amino acids. CDR3 sequence: CASSQLALTQYF. As DNA, the CDR3 is TGTGCCAGCAGCCAGCTAGCGCTTACGCAGTATTTT.

Written as DNA, the CDR3 is TGTGCCAGCAGCGTAAACAGTAACACTGAAGCTTTCTTT. It specifies CASSVNSNTEAFF. This rearrangement joins TRBV9 to TRBJ1-1; no reliable D call. The CDR3 spans 13 residues. V lost 1 base, J lost 2 bases, and 6 bases lay in between. Germline assignment: CDR1 SGDLS and CDR2 YYNGEE.

The chain links TRBV3-1 (or the pseudogene TRBV3-2) to TRBJ2-1; D uncertain. Germline V gene lookup returns CDR1 LGHDT and CDR2 YNNKEL (reference sequence). V was shortened by 4 bases and J by 0 bases, with 1 base between the two germline ends. The CDR3 length is 12 residues. The CDR3: CASSLSYNEQFF. The CDR3 nucleotides are TGTGCCAGCAGCCTCTCCTACAATGAGCAGTTCTTC.

DNA of the CDR3: TGTGCCACCAGCAGAGCTCCAGGGGACCAAGAGACCCAGTACTTC. As protein: CATSRAPGDQETQYF. The chain combines TRBV15 with TRBJ2-5; weak D call: TRBD1 (6 bases). Germline V gene sequence: CDR1 LNHNV, CDR2 YYDKDF (reference sequence). This CDR3 has 15 amino acids. V was trimmed by 1 base and J by 0 bases, leaving 9 bases between them.

The chain has TRBV10-3 and TRBJ2-7, with TRBD2 as a possible D gene (5 bases). V was trimmed by 4 bases and J by 7 bases, leaving 11 bases between them. Germline V CDR1 and CDR2: ENHRY, SYGVKD. This CDR3 spans 12 amino acids. The CDR3 loop is CAISGNGKEQYF. The CDR3, as DNA: TGTGCCATCAGTGGTAACGGGAAAGAGCAGTACTTC.

V usage is TRBV21-1 and J usage is TRBJ2-7; the table's D call, TRBD1, was not checked against the DNA. TRBV21-1 is a pseudogene locus. The CDR3 covers 16 residues. The CDR3 DNA is TGTGCCAGCAGCAAAGGAGCCCACAGGGATAACTACGAGCAGTACTTC. Translated, it gives CASSKGAHRDNYEQYF.

The chain has TRBV5-8 and TRBJ1-1; 8 nucleotides line up with TRBD1. The V gene's germline CDR1 is SGHTS and CDR2 YDEGEE. The CDR3 covers 15 residues. The junction had 6 bases not matched to a gene; V was cut back by 4 bases and J by 1 base. CDR3 region: CASSNRTGKNTEAFF. The CDR3 DNA is TGTGCCAGCAGCAATCGGACAGGGAAGAACACTGAAGCTTTCTTT. Full variable domain (outside the CDR3, taken from reference TRBV5-8 and TRBJ1-1): EAGVTQSPTHLIKTRGQQATLRCSPISGHTSVYWYQQALGLGLQFLLWYDEGEERNRGNFPPRFSGRQFPNYSSELNVNALELEDSALYLCASSNRTGKNTEAFFGQGTRLTVV.

V gene TRBV7-9 combines with J gene TRBJ1-3; D might be TRBD1 (5 bases). V gave up 5 bases and J gave up 4 bases, with 12 bases separating them. The germline CDR1 and CDR2 sequences are SEHNR and FQNEAQ (reference sequence). The CDR3 is made up of 14 amino acids. CDR3 region: CASSRQGPGNTIYF. The CDR3 region has the DNA TGTGCCAGCAGCCGTCAGGGACCGGGAAACACCATATATTTT. Full variable domain (rest looked up from reference TRBV7-9 and TRBJ1-3): DTGVSQNPRHKITKRGQNVTFRCDPISEHNRLYWYRQTLGQGPEFLTYFQNEAQLEKSRLLSDRFSAERPKGSFSTLEIQRTEQGDSAMYLCASSRQGPGNTIYFGEGSWLTVV.

J is TRBJ2-2 and V is TRBV11-2; D gene ambiguous. Trimming removed 4 bases at V and 4 bases at J, with 7 bases between. The CDR3 has 13 amino acids. Germline CDR1 SGHAT, CDR2 FQNNGV. The CDR3 DNA reads as TGTGCCAGCAGCTATCAACGCACCGGGGAGCTGTTTTTT. Translating it yields CASSYQRTGELFF.

CDR3: CASSRVPYEQYF. The CDR3 DNA is TGTGCCAGCAGCCGGGTCCCCTACGAGCAGTACTTC. The V and J genes are TRBV5-4 and TRBJ2-7; D gene uncertain. Trimming stripped 4 bases from V and 2 bases from J, with 7 bases between. CDR1 is SGHNT and CDR2 is YYREEE in the germline V gene (reference sequence). CDR3 size: 12 residues.